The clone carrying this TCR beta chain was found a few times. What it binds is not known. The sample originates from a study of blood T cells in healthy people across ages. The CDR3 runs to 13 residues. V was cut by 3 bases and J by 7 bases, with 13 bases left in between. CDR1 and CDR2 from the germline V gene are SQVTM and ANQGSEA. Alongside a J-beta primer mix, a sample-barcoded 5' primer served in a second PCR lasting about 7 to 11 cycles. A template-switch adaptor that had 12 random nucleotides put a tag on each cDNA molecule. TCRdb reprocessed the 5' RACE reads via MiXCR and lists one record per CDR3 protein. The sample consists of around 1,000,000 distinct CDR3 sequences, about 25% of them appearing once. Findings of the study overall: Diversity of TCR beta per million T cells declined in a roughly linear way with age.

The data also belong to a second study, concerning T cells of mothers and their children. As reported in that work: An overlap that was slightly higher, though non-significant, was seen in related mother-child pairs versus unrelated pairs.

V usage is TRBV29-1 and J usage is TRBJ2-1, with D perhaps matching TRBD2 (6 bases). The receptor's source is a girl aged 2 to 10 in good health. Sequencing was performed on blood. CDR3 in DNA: TGCAGCGTTGACACCCCCGCGGGGAATGAGCAGTTCTTC. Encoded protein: CSVDTPAGNEQFF.